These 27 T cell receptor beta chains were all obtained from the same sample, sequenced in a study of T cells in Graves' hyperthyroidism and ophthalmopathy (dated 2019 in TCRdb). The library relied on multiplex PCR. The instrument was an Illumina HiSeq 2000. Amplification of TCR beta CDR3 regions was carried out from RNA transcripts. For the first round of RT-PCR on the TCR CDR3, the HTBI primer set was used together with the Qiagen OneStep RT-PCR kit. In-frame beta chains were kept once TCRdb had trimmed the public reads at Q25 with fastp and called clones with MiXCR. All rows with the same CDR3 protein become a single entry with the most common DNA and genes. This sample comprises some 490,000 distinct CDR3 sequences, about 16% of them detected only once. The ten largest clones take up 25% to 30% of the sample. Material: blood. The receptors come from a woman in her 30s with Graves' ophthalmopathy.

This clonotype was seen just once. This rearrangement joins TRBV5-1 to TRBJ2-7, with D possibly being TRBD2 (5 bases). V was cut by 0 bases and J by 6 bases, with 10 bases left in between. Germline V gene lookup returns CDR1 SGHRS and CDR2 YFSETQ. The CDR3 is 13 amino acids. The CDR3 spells CASSLVTRSEQYF. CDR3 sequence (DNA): TGCGCCAGCAGCTTGGTTACTAGATCCGAGCAGTACTTC. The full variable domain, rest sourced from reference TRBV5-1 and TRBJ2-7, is KAGVTQTPRYLIKTRGQQVTLSCSPISGHRSVSWYQQTPGQGLQFLFEYFSETQRNKGNFPGRFSGRQFSNSRSEMNVSTLELGDSALYLCASSLVTRSEQYFGPGTRLTVT.

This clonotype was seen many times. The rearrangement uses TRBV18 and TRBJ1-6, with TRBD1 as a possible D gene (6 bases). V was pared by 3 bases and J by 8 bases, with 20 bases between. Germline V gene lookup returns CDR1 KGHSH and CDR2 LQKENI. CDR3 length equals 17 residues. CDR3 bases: TGTGCCAGCTCACCGTCCCTGACCGGGACACGAGATTCACCCCTCCACTTT. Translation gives CASSPSLTGTRDSPLHF.

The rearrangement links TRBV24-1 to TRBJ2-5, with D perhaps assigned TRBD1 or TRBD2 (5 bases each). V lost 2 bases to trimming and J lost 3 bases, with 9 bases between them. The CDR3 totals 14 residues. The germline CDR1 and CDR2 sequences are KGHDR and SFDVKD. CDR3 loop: CATSDWDGEETQYF. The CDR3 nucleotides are TGTGCCACCAGTGATTGGGACGGAGAAGAGACCCAGTACTTC.

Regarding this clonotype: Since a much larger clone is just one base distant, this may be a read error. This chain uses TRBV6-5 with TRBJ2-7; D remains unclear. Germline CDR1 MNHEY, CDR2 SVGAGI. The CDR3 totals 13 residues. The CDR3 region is CTSSYVGQREQYF. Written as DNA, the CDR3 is TGTACCAGCAGTTACGTAGGGCAGAGAGAGCAGTACTTC.

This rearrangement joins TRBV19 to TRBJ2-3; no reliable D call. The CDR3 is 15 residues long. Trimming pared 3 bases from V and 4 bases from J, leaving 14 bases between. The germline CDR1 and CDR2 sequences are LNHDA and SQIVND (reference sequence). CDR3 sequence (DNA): TGTGCCAGTAGTATGGACGGCAGAGAGGCAGATACGCAGTATTTT. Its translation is CASSMDGREADTQYF.

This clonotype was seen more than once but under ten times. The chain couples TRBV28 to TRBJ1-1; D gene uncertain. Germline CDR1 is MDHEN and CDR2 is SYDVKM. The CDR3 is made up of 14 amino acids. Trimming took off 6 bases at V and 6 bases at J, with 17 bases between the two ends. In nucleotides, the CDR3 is TGTGCCAGCAGCGCCCCACGTACGTTCCCTGAAGCTTTCTTT. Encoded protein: CASSAPRTFPEAFF.

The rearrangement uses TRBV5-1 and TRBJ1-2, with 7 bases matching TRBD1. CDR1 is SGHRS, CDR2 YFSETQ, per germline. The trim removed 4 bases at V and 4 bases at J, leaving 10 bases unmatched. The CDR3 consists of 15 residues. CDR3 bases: TGCGCCAGCAGCCCCGGGACAGCCTCAATCTATGGCTACACCTTC. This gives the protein CASSPGTASIYGYTF.

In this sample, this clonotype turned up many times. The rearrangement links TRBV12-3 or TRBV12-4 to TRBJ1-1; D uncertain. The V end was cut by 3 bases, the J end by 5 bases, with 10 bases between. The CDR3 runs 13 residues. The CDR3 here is CASSLKEGTEAFF. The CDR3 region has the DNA TGTGCCAGCAGTTTGAAAGAGGGAACTGAAGCTTTCTTT.

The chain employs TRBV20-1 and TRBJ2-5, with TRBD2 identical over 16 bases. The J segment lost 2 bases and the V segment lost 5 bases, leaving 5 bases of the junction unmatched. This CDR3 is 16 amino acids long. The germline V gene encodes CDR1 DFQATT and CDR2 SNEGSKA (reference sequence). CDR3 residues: CSAQGTSGRAQETQYF. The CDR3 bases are TGCAGTGCTCAAGGGACTAGCGGGAGGGCTCAAGAGACCCAGTACTTC.

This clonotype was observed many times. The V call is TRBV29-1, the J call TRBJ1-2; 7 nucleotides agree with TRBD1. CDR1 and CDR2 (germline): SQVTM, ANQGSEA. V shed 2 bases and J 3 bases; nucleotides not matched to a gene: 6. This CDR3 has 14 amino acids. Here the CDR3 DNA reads TGCAGCGTTGAAACAGGGGAAGGGGACTATGGCTACACCTTC. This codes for CSVETGEGDYGYTF. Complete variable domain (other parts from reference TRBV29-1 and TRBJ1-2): SAVISQKPSRDICQRGTSLTIQCQVDSQVTMMFWYRQQPGQSLTLIATANQGSEATYESGFVIDKFPISRPNLTFSTLTVSNMSPEDSSIYLCSVETGEGDYGYTFGSGTRLTVV.

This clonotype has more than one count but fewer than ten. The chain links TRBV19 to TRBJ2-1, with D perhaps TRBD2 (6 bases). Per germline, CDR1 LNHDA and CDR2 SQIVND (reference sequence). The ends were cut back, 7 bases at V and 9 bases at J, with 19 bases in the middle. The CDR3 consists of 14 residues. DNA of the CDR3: TGTGCCAGTAATATGGTAGCGGAACTTTCTGAGCAGTTCTTC. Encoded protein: CASNMVAELSEQFF.

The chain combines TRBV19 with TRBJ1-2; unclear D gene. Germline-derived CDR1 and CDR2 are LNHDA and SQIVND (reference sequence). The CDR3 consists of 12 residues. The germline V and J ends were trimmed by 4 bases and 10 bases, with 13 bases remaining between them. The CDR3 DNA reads TGTGCCAGTAGTACCCCCCCAGGTGACTACACCTTC. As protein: CASSTPPGDYTF.

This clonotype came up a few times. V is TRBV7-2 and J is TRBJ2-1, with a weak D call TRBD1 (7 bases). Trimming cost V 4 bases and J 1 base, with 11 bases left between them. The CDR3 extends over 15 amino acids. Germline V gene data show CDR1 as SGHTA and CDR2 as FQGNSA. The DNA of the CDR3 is TGTGCCAGCAGCTCCCAGGGGGGTTCCTACAATGAGCAGTTCTTC. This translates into CASSSQGGSYNEQFF.

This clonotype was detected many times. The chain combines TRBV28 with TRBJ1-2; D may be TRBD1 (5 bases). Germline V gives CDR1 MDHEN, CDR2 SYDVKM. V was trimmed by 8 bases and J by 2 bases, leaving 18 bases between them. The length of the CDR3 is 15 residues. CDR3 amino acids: CASRQPGLWNYGYTF. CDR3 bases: TGTGCCAGCCGACAGCCAGGGTTGTGGAACTATGGCTACACCTTC.

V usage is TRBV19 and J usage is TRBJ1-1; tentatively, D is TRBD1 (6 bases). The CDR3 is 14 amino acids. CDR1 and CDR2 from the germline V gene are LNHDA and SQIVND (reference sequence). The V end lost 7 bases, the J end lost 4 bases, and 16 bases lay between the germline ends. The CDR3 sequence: CASKPQDRSTEAFF. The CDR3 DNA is TGTGCCAGTAAACCCCAAGACAGGAGCACTGAAGCTTTCTTT.

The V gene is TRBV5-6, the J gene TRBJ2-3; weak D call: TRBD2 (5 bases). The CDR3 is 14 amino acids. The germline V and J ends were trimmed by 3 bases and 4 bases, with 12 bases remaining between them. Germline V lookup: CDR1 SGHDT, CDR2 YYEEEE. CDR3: CASSSLTAADTQYF. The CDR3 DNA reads TGTGCCAGCAGCTCCCTAACAGCGGCAGATACGCAGTATTTT.

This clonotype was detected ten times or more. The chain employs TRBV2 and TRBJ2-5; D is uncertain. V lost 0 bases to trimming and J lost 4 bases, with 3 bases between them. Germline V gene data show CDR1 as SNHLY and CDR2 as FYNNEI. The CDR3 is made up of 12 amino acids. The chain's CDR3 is CASSEAPETQYF. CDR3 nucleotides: TGTGCCAGCAGTGAAGCTCCAGAGACCCAGTACTTC.

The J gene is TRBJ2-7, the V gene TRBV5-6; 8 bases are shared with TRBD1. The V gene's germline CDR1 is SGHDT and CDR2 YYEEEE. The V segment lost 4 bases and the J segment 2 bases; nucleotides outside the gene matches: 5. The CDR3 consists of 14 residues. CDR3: CASSPDRVPYEQYF. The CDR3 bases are TGTGCCAGCAGCCCGGACAGGGTCCCCTACGAGCAGTACTTC.

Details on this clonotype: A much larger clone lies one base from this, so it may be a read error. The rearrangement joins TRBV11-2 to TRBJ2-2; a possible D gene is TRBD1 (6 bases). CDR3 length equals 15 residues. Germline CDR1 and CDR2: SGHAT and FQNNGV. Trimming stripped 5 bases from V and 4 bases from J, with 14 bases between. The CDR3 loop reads CASSVLQGFTGELFF. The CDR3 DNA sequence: TGTGCCAGCAGCGTATTACAGGGCTTCACCGGGGAGCTGTTTTTT.

CDR3 loop: CASSSGQVRGYTF. The CDR3, as DNA: TGTGCCAGCAGCTCCGGACAGGTACGCGGCTACACCTTC. The V and J genes are TRBV7-3 and TRBJ1-2; TRBD1 agrees at 7 bases. The V gene's germline CDR1 is SGHTA and CDR2 FQGTGA. The CDR3 runs to 13 residues. With V trimmed by 4 bases and J by 8 bases, 7 bases remained unmatched. Together with reference TRBV7-3 and TRBJ1-2, the CDR3 gives the full variable domain: GAGVSQTPSNKVTEKGKYVELRCDPISGHTALYWYRQSLGQGPEFLIYFQGTGAADDSGLPNDRFFAVRPEGSVSTLKIQRTERGDSAVYLCASSSGQVRGYTFGSGTRLTVV.

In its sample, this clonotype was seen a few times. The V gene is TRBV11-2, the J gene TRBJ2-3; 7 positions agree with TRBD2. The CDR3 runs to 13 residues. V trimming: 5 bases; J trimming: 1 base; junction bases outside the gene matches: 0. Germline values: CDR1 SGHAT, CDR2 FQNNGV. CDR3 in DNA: TGTGCCAGCAGCACTAGCGGCACAGATACGCAGTATTTT. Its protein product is CASSTSGTDTQYF.

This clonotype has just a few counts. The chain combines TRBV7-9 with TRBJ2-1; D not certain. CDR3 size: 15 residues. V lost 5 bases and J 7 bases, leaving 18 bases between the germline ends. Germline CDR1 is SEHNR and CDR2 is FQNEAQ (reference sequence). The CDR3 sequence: CASSMILRISNEQFF. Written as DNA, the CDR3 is TGTGCCAGCAGCATGATTCTACGGATTAGTAATGAGCAGTTCTTC.

CDR3 in amino acids: CASRQGQGPYQPQHF. The CDR3 nucleotides read TGTGCCAGCCGACAAGGCCAGGGTCCCTATCAGCCCCAGCATTTT. This chain links TRBV19 with TRBJ1-5; tentative D call: TRBD1 (5 bases). V lost 9 bases and J lost 5, with 20 bases in between. This CDR3 is 15 amino acids long. CDR1 and CDR2 (germline): LNHDA, SQIVND (reference sequence).

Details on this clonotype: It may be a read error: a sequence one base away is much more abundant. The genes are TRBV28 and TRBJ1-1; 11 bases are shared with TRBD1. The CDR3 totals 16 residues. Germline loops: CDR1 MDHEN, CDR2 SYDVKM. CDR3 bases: TGTTCCAGCAGTCCCGGGACAGGGGGTGGGGGGACTGAAGCTTTCTTT. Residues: CSSSPGTGGGGTEAFF. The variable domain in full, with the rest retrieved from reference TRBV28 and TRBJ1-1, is DVKVTQSSRYLVKRTGEKVFLECVQDMDHENMFWYRQDPGLGLRLIYFSYDVKMKEKGDIPEGYSVSREKKERFSLILESASTNQTSMYLCSSSPGTGGGGTEAFFGQGTRLTVV.

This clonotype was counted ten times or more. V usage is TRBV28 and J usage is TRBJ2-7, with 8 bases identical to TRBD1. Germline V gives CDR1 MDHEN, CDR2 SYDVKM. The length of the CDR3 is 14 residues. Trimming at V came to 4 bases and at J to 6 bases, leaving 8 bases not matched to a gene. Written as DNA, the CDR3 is TGTGCCAGCAGTTCCGTCGGACAGGGAGGCGAGCAGTACTTC. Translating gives CASSSVGQGGEQYF.

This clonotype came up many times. This CDR3 is CASSDPIEGRGSEGEQFF. The CDR3, as DNA: TGCGCCAGCAGTGACCCGATCGAGGGACGGGGGTCCGAGGGTGAGCAGTTCTTC. This rearrangement joins TRBV10-2 to TRBJ2-1; maybe TRBD2 (6 bases). The CDR3 runs to 18 residues. V lost 3 bases to trimming and J lost 9 bases, with 27 bases between them. Germline V gives CDR1 WSHSY, CDR2 SAAADI.

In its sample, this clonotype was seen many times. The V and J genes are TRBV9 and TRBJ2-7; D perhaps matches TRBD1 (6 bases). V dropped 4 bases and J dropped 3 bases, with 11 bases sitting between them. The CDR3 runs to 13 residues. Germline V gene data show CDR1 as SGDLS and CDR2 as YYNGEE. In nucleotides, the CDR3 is TGTGCCAGCAGCTACAGGACAGACTACGAGCAGTACTTC. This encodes CASSYRTDYEQYF.